This TCR beta chain was recorded in a study of Graves' ophthalmopathy and Graves' hyperthyroidism (dated by TCRdb to 2016 to 2019). With respect to the entire study: Peripheral blood was collected at initial diagnosis, before any treatment. To tell Graves' ophthalmopathy apart from Graves' hyperthyroidism, and to predict which patients would progress to ophthalmopathy, the study relied on TCR beta repertoire signatures. In total, approximately 130 blood samples were TCR-sequenced: fewer than 50 ophthalmopathy, some 75 hyperthyroidism and about 17 hyperthyroidism-to-ophthalmopathy patients. To explore V-J signatures that separate ophthalmopathy from hyperthyroidism, a discovery set of about a hundred patients was enrolled, consisting of under 50 with ophthalmopathy and under 65 with stable hyperthyroidism. For independent validation, a separate cohort was made up of approximately 18 hyperthyroidism patients plus 17 patients who later progressed from hyperthyroidism to ophthalmopathy. T-cell repertoires of thyroid tissue and blood were compared in about 6 hyperthyroidism patients. Once sampling was done, hyperthyroidism patients were given methimazole at a starting dose of 30 mg daily, while ophthalmopathy patients were given high-dose intravenous methylprednisolone. Broad study findings and their caveats: Most expanded thyroid clonotypes with a frequency above 0.001 also appeared in blood, which suggests that blood repertoires may reflect the immune response in the thyroid. Sample size was not statistically predetermined, and group allocation was not concealed from the investigators. In validation, the model predicted ophthalmopathy progression with more than 70% sensitivity and roughly 78% specificity; eleven to twelve predicted patients were CT-confirmed with GO in a median of roughly 6.8 months. In cross-validation, the 13-signature model distinguished ophthalmopathy from stable hyperthyroidism with about 90% sensitivity and 81% to 83% specificity, and in the test set the corresponding values were about 80% and 75%.

For repertoire sequencing, the TCR beta CDR3 regions were amplified from RNA transcripts. A first-round RT-PCR used HTBI primers with the Qiagen OneStep RT-PCR kit, followed by a second-round multiplex PCR, size selection and purification. Libraries were sequenced on an Illumina HiSeq2000 using paired-end 100 bp reads. The authors' pipeline ran thus. SOAPnuke was used to process the reads, throwing out any read that had adapters, had uncalled bases, had a mean Phred below 15, or lacked an exact constant-primer or identifier match. COPE v1.2.5 was used to merge high-quality paired reads. Each unique nucleotide sequence was treated as a clonotype, and MiTCR v1.1 was used to align the clonotypes to the IMGT TRB V, D and J references. The analysis was limited to V-J combinations with a frequency above 0.0001, which together covered over 99% of the repertoires. A TCR clonal expansion and chaos score per V-J combination was defined as the ratio of F50 clonal expansion to chaos observed in the TCRdist matrix. Welch's t-statistics and random forest were used to reduce features to about a dozen V-J combinations, which were fed into a naive Bayes classifier. The similarity between thyroid and blood repertoires was quantified using the Morisita-Horn index. TCRdb passed the public sequencing reads through fastp at Q25 and MiXCR, retaining productive beta sequences. Rows merge per CDR3 protein into single entries with the most common DNA and genes. It is TCRdb's table, rather than the study itself, that gives the V and J calls and clone size. The table for this sample lists more than 550,000 distinct CDR3 sequences; about two fifths of them were counted only once. The ten largest clones take up roughly 3.5% of the sample.

Here V drops 10 bases and J drops 1 base, and the junction holds 14 bases not matched to any gene. Based on the germline V gene, the CDR1 and CDR2 sequences are ENHRY and SYGVKD. There are 16 amino acids in the CDR3, from cysteine to phenylalanine inclusive. Only the CDR3 DNA stays, 48 bases, in frame from base 1. Patients with ophthalmopathy had moderately to severely active disease, with a Clinical Activity Score of 3 or more, a NOSPECS grade of 4 or more, and a disease duration of less than 3 months. Patients with other autoimmune diseases, uncontrolled infections, pregnancy or lactation were excluded. Diagnosis relied on clinical symptoms, serum thyroxine, TRAb, thyroid ultrasound and orbital computed tomography. Ficoll-Paque density gradient centrifugation was used to isolate PBMCs from around 9.1 ml of fresh peripheral blood. Total RNA was extracted with Trizol reagent and quality-checked on an Agilent 2100 Bioanalyzer.

This clonotype was seen repeatedly, ten times or more. What this receptor recognizes is not known. No per-base quality is available; no much larger clone lies one base away. The chain is encoded by TRBV10-3 joined to TRBJ2-7, with 9 junctional bases fitting TRBD1. Sequenced input: peripheral blood. The receptor's source is an adult man with Graves' ophthalmopathy. The CDR3 sequence is CATVRSGQGASYEQYF. The DNA is TGTGCCACTGTACGTTCGGGACAGGGAGCATCCTACGAGCAGTACTTC.